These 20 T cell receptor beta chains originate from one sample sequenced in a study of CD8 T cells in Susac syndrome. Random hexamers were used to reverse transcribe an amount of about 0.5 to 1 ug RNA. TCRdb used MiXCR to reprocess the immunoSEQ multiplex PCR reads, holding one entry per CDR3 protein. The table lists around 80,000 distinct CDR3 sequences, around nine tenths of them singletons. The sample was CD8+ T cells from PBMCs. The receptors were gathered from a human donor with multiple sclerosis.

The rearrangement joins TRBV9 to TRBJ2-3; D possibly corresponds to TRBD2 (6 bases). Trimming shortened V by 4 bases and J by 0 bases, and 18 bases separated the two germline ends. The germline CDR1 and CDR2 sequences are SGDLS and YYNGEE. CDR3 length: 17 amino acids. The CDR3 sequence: CASSPQTRASSTDTQYF. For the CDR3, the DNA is TGTGCCAGCAGCCCTCAGACTAGGGCATCTAGCACAGATACGCAGTATTTT.

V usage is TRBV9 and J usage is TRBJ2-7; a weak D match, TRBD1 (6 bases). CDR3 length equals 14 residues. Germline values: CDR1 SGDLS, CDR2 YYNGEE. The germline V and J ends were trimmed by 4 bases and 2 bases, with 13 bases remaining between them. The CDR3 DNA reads TGTGCCAGCAGCCCTACAGGGAATCCCTACGAGCAGTACTTC. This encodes CASSPTGNPYEQYF.

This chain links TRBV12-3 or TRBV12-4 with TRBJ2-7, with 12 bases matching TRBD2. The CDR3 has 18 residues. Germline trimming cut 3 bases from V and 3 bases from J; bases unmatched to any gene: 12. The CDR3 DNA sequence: TGTGCCAGCAGTTTCGGTACTAGCGGGAGGTGGTCCGACTACGAGCAGTACTTC. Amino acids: CASSFGTSGRWSDYEQYF.

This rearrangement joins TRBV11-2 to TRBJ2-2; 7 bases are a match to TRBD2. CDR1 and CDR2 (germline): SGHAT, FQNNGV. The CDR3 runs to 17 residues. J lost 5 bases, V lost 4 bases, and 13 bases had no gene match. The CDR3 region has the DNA TGTGCCAGCAGCTCTATCCGGGCGGGAGTGAGGACCGGGGAGCTGTTTTTT. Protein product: CASSSIRAGVRTGELFF.

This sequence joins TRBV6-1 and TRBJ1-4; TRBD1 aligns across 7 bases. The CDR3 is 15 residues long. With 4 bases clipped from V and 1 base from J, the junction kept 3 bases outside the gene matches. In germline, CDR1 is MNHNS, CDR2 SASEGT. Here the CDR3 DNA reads TGTGCCAGCAGTGCCTACAGGGGAACTAATGAAAAACTGTTTTTT. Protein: CASSAYRGTNEKLFF.

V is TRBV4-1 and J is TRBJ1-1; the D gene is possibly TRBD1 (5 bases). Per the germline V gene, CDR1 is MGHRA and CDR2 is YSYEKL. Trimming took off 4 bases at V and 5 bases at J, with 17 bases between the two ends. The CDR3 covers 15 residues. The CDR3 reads CASSPSWGRNTEAFF. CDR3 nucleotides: TGCGCCAGCAGCCCGAGTTGGGGCCGGAATACTGAAGCTTTCTTT.

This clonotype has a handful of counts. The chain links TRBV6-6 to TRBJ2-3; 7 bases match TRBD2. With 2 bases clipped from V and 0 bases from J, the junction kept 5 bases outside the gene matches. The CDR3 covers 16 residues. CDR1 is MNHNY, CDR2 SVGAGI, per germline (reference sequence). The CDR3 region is CASSYEAGGSTDTQYF. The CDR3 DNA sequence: TGTGCCAGCAGTTACGAGGCCGGGGGGAGCACAGATACGCAGTATTTT.

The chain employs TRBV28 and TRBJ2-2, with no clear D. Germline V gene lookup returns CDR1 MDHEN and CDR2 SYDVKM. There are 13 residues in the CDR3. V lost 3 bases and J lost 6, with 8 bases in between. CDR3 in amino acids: CASSFNPSGELFF. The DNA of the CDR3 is TGTGCCAGCAGTTTCAACCCCTCCGGGGAGCTGTTTTTT.

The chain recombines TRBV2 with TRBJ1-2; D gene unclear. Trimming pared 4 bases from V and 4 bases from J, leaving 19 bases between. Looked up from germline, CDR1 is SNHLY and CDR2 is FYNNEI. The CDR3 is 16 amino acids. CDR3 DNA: TGTGCCAGCAGTGGTGCTCAGGATAGGTTGGGCTATGGCTACACCTTC. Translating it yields CASSGAQDRLGYGYTF.

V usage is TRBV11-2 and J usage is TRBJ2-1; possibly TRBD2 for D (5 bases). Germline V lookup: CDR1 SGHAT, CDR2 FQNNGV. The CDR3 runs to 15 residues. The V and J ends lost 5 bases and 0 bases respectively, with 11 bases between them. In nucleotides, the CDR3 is TGTGCCAGCAGCCTCGGGGAGAGCTCCTACAATGAGCAGTTCTTC. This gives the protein CASSLGESSYNEQFF.

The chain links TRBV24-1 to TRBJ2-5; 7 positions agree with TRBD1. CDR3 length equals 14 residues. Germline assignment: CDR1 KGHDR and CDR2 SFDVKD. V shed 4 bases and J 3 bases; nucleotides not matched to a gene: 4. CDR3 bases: TGTGCCACCAGTGACTGGACAGGCGAAGAGACCCAGTACTTC. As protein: CATSDWTGEETQYF.

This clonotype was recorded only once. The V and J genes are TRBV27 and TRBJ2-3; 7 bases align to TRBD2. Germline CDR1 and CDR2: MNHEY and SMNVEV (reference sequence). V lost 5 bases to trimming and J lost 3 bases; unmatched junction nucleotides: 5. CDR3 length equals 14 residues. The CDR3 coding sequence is TGTGCCAGCAGTCCCTGGACTAGTACAGATACGCAGTATTTT. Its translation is CASSPWTSTDTQYF.

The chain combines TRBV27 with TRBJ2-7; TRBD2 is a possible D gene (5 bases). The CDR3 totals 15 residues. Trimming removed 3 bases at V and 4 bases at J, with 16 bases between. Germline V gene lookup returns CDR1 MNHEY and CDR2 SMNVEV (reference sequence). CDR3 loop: CASSFRPGELYEQYF. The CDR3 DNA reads TGTGCCAGCAGTTTTAGACCCGGGGAGTTATACGAGCAGTACTTC.

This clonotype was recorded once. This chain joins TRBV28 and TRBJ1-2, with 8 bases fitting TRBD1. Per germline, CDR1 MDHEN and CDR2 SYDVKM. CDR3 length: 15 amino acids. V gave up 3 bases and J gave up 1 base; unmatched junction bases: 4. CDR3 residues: CASSLSGQGNYGYTF. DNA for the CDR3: TGTGCCAGCAGTTTGAGTGGACAGGGTAACTATGGCTACACCTTC.

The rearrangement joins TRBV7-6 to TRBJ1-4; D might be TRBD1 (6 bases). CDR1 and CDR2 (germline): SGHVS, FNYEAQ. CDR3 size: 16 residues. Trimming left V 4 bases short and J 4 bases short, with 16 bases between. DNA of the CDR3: TGTGCCAGCAGCTCCCCTCCACAGGGAGGTAATGAAAAACTGTTTTTT. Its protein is CASSSPPQGGNEKLFF.

CDR3 region: CASSQGQGGYNTEAFF. In DNA form, the CDR3 reads TGTGCCAGCAGCCAAGGACAGGGTGGCTATAACACTGAAGCTTTCTTT. The gene calls are TRBV13 and TRBJ1-1; 8 bases align to TRBD1. CDR1 and CDR2 from the germline V gene are PRHDT and FYEKMQ (reference sequence). The CDR3 sequence is 16 residues long. Unmatched junction bases numbered 10, after V lost 5 bases and J lost 2 bases.

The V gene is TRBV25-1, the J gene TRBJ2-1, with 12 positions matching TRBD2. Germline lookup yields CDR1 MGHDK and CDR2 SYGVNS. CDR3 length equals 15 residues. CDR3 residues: CAILTGLAGYNEQFF. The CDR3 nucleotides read TGTGCTATTCTCACCGGACTAGCGGGGTACAATGAGCAGTTCTTC.

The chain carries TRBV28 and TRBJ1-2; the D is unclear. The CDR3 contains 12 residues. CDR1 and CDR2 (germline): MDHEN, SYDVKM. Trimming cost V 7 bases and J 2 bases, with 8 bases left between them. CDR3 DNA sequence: TGTGCCAGCACCCTGGGGAACTATGGCTACACCTTC. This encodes CASTLGNYGYTF.

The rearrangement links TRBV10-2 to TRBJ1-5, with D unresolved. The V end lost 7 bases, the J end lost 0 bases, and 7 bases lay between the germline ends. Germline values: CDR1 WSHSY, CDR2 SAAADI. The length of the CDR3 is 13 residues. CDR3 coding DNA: TGCGCCAGCACTTGGGGTAGCAATCAGCCCCAGCATTTT. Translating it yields CASTWGSNQPQHF.

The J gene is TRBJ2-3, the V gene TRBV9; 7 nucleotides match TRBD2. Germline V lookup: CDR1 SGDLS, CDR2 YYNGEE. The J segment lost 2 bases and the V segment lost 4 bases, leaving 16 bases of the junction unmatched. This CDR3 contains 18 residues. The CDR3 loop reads CASSPDWRLASYTDTQYF. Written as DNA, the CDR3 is TGTGCCAGCAGCCCCGACTGGCGACTAGCCAGCTACACAGATACGCAGTATTTT.